This T cell receptor beta chain comes out of a study of cytomegalovirus exposure and HLA in healthy donors (dated by TCRdb to 2016 to 2017). About the investigation overall: In an earlier analysis of some 550 of the donors, 276 Gb of sequence data and roughly 100 million unique TCR beta sequences from some 170 million T cells were reported. An early release that covered around 590 HLA-typed donors contained about 300 gigabases of sequencing data and 85 million to 100 million unique TCR sequences. The genetic ancestry cluster associated with self-reported Caucasian donors included over 65% of the 398 genotyped donors. The aim of the study was to test whether cataloging public T cell receptors could identify signatures of past pathogen exposure. The study used immunosequencing to profile the T cell repertoires of approximately 650 subjects and linked those repertoires to cytomegalovirus serostatus. Besides the first cohort of roughly 640 subjects, a separate validation cohort made up of over a hundred different subjects was used. The study combined high-throughput TCR immunosequencing, statistical association of individual TCRs with disease status, and machine learning to predict cytomegalovirus infection status. In a later analysis, previously published TCR beta repertoires from several hundred donors were re-analyzed and high-resolution HLA genotyping was added so that TCR occurrence patterns could be studied. Rather than using new phenotypic data, the later analysis identified candidate immune exposures from TCR beta sequences and from how often those sequences occurred across donors. An earlier analysis of about 600 of the donors used high-throughput TCR beta sequencing to judge whether each TCR beta V gene segment behaved as functional or pseudogenic. Donor age, sex, ethnicity and CMV serostatus were collected together with the repertoire data. Genome-wide SNP genotypes for about three fifths of the roughly 670 donors were used in a later genetic analysis, which treated that subset as a discovery cohort. Every repertoire in the discovery cohort had been generated on one and the same sequencing platform. HLA typing included class I and class II loci at four-digit resolution. The number of typed donors differed by locus: about 620-640 for A, B, C, DRB1 and DQB1; approximately 520 for DQA1; around 610 for DPA1; and 450 to 480 for DPB1. Because of strong linkage in the cohort, roughly five DR-DQ haplotypes were treated as single units for association and clustering. Among about 400 genotyped donors of the cohort, an average of approximately 240,000 unique TCR beta nucleotide sequences was sequenced per donor, of which about 18% were non-productive.

The investigation overall reported the following: In vitro tests confirmed that three of the cytomegalovirus-associated TCR beta chains recognize cytomegalovirus antigens. When HLA alleles, especially DR and DQ, strongly co-occurred, attributing TCR associations to individual alleles was difficult. Several of the top co-occurrence clusters appeared to be linked to parvovirus B19, influenza, CMV and Epstein-Barr virus, according to a later analysis. Because counts were too low, roughly 17 rarely observed V segments, including chromosome 9 orphons, were left out of the earlier analysis of roughly 600 of the donors. The presence/absence analyses assumed that sequencing depth was roughly uniform across donors, and that assumption may not be true. A later analysis found that TCR association rates varied across HLA loci, with DRB1 alleles showing the most associated TCRs and HLA-C alleles the fewest. Because HLA typing was unavailable for some donors at each locus, only the typed subset was used in association tests. A further reported finding was that TCR beta sequences accurately predicted the HLA-A and HLA-B alleles for most subjects in the first cohort. Compared with the roughly 670-donor mean, donors in an Asian-associated ancestry cluster had fewer N-insertions in productive TCRs, according to a later genetic analysis. This cohort had only TCR beta chains sequenced, and the lack of alpha or paired-chain data limited which features could be detected. Specific HLA alleles were associated with 15,000 to 20,000 TCR beta sequences at a false discovery rate of 0.05 in a later analysis. The only immune exposure information available for the cohort was CMV serostatus. Some IMGT-functional V segments, including TRBV6-2 and TRBV6-3, could not be told apart with the 87-base-pair reads, so those segments were excluded. In a later analysis, HLA-associated TCR beta chains were found to be more clonally expanded and to have lower generation probabilities than equally common non-associated chains. A group of highly shared sequence variants was considered likely to be a technical artifact of the sequencing pipeline. Cytomegalovirus status was reported to be diagnosed by the classifier with high specificity and sensitivity in both the original and validation cohorts. Most CMV-associated TCR beta chains appeared to be HLA-restricted in a later analysis, and the HLA associations seemed to be driven largely by CMV exposure. The study listed 150 to 200 TCR beta chains as associated with cytomegalovirus. According to the authors, the approach could potentially be generalized to other disease states and immunological phenotypes. Across donors, most TCR sequences were observed very rarely, whereas some public TCRs were present in many individuals. A later genetic analysis associated a missense DCLRE1C variant with V-gene and J-gene trimming of TCR beta chains, and an independent cohort replicated the association. Linkage disequilibrium might explain the correlated functional status among segregating V segments, but an unknown experimental factor could not be ruled out. Broadly in line with IMGT annotations, most TCR beta V segments showed up in productive rearrangements about 90% or about 30% of the time in an earlier analysis of several hundred of the donors.

The junction shows trimming of 3 bases on V and 0 bases on J, and the gene matches do not reach 2 bases of it. The CDR3 covers 15 residues, taking in both the cysteine and the phenylalanine. The sequence is cut down to CDR3 DNA, 45 bases in frame from base 1. From the germline V gene, CDR1 is SGHTA and CDR2 is FQGNSA. This clone was observed a single time. What antigen it recognizes has not been identified. Per-base qualities were not stored, and no clone one base away is much larger. Library preparation was by the immunoSEQ multiplex PCR assay. The multiplex PCR relied on a mix of 60 forward primers for TCR Vbeta segments and 13 reverse primers for TCR Jbeta segments. A multiplex PCR assay on genomic DNA amplified the CDR3 region of rearranged TCR beta genes. On the Illumina HiSeq System, the amplified TCR beta libraries were sequenced as 87-base-pair reads. Per the original workflow: A later analysis counted tens of millions of unique TCR beta chains across the roughly 700 repertoires, and 10 million to 11 million of these chains were shared by at least two donors. To remove PCR and sequencing errors, raw reads were error-corrected and collapsed into unique sequences using a nearest-neighbor algorithm that merged closely related sequences. To assign V, D and J gene segments, CDR3 sequences were aligned to IMGT reference sequences. For a sequence to be retained, a match of at least six nucleotides to both a V gene segment and a J gene segment was required. Rearrangements were called productive when the CDR3 lacked stop codons and stayed in frame with V and J; all others were non-productive. Following IMGT convention, CDR3 was defined as the stretch from the second conserved V-encoded cysteine up to the conserved J-encoded phenylalanine. In an earlier analysis of more than 550 of the donors, sequences lacking an unambiguous match to a single V gene segment were excluded. In an earlier analysis of 450 to 750 of the donors, a V segment was called functional when productive rearrangements were above 56.7%, and segregating when the standard deviation between donors exceeded 5%. A statistical classification framework was developed to diagnose cytomegalovirus status using the catalog of TCR beta chain sequences. In a later analysis, V and J genes were assigned by comparing TCR nucleotide sequences against IMGT/GENE-DB human TR gene sequences. The TCRdist pipeline was used in a later analysis to assign CDR3 sequences and most-parsimonious VDJ recombination scenarios. In a later analysis, each TCR beta chain was defined by its CDR3 amino acid sequence together with its V-gene family, and reads lacking a unique V-gene family were excluded. A later analysis removed several hundred highly shared, low-generation-probability nucleotide sequences to deal with suspected cross-contamination and a sequencing artifact. For each public chain, a later analysis derived a clonal expansion index from normalized ranks of inferred template counts within each repertoire. In a later analysis, generation probabilities were computed using a VDJ recombination model fitted to out-of-frame rearrangements, and the results were checked against IGoR. In a later analysis, hypergeometric tests were used to score TCR-TCR, TCR-HLA and TCR-CMV co-occurrence, with a repertoire-size bias correction applied to TCR pairs. In a later analysis, false discovery rates were estimated by permuting HLA or CMV assignments 20 times. A later analysis grouped co-occurring TCRs with DBSCAN, adding TCRdist sequence similarity when clustering within HLA-allele-positive subsets. Repertoires with fewer than 30,000 or more than 120,000 public chains were left out of co-occurrence clustering, as were a handful of repertoires with anomalous nucleotide sharing. What TCRdb holds here is the immuneACCESS table cut down to in-frame rearrangements. Part of the clones is not present; checked against another copy, under half of the missing clones reflect an unresolved V gene, and the others are unexplained. V, J and clone size derive from that table, while D and trimming were established from the DNA sequence. Here the sample has around 60,000 clones; roughly 77% occur a single time. Of the sample, 20% to 25% is held by the ten largest clones.

The cohort was made up of about 670 healthy bone marrow donors. All cohort members were sampled while nominally healthy, although unrecorded immune exposures were likely present. The donor tested CMV seropositive, placing the donor among the 250 to 350 seropositive members of the cohort. Each donor provided a peripheral blood sample, and peripheral blood mononuclear cells were used for TCR beta sequencing. The Qiagen DNeasy Blood Extraction Kit was used to extract genomic DNA from the blood cell samples. This TCR derives from a woman in her thirties or forties in good health and CMV-seropositive. Here the chain combines TRBV7-2 and TRBJ1-5, and 7 junctional nucleotides match TRBD1. The sequencing sample was made of PBMCs. The bases read TGTGCCAGCAGCTTTGGACAGGCTAGCAATCAGCCCCAGCATTTT. This yields the protein CASSFGQASNQPQHF.